This T cell receptor (beta chain) derives from a study of blood T cell repertoires in COVID-19. V was shortened by 4 bases and J by 2 bases, with 12 bases between the two germline ends. Germline CDR1 reads MNHEY; CDR2 reads SVGAGI. The CDR3 totals 14 residues. Produced via immunoSEQ multiplex PCR; TCRdb's table is partial and in-frame only. The sample holds about 84,000 clones, 83% seen once. The chain has TRBV6-5 and TRBJ2-7; unclear D gene. This TCR derives from a man older than 75 with active or convalescent COVID-19. Sequencing was performed on peripheral blood. CDR3: CASSSHDTTYEQYF. The CDR3 bases are TGTGCCAGCAGTTCCCACGACACGACCTACGAGCAGTACTTC.